This T cell receptor (beta chain) was documented in a study of T cell repertoires in cytomegalovirus infection. For the study at large: CMV epitopes in the study were HLA-C-restricted (recently identified) and HLA-B-restricted (well studied). In public TCR beta signatures, there were indications of both CMV infection and matching HLA type. General observations from the study: Clonotype analysis showed dominance of the ex vivo response by HLA-C-restricted CMV-specific TCR beta clonotypes.

TCRdb analysed the reads with MiXCR anew, one entry per CDR3 protein. The data hold approximately 1,000,000 distinct CDR3 sequences, with around 32% observed a single time. A note on this clonotype: Its antigen remains unknown.

Looked up from germline, CDR1 is SEHNR and CDR2 is FQNEAQ (reference sequence). The CDR3 has 14 amino acids. The ends lost 5 bases at V and 4 bases at J; junction bases unmatched: 6. This specimen consisted of cultured CD8+ T cells from PBMCs, obtained from culture after CMV antigen stimulation. The J gene is TRBJ1-1, the V gene TRBV7-9, with 8 nucleotides matching TRBD1. The sequence came from a human donor in good health (CMV status not recorded). Some clones in this sample may be carry-over from other donors' samples. Here the CDR3 reads CASSRTGTGTEAFF. The CDR3, as DNA: TGTGCCAGCAGCCGGACAGGGACGGGCACTGAAGCTTTCTTT.